Listed below are T cell receptor beta chains from one sample, sequenced in a study of T-cell memory formation after mild COVID-19. TCRdb redid the calling of the 5' RACE reads with MiXCR, one entry per CDR3 protein. The sample has about 340,000 distinct CDR3 sequences, about an eighth seen once. What was sequenced was PBMCs or a T cell subset sorted from them (not recorded which). All receptors come from a man between 18 and 29 years old who had mild COVID-19 (a few samples of this study predate the infection). Cell type and time point are not known. Each CDR3 is given with its conserved first and last residue. Fields, in order: D gene, clone size, V gene, J gene, CDR3 protein, CDR3 DNA. The D gene is left open where the match is weak. A clone size is listed for some rows: how often the clone was seen (once, few, many), or a class if it is expanded.

D gene: .
clone size: few
V gene: TRBV5-1
J gene: TRBJ2-2
CDR3 protein: CASSLRGRNTGELFF
CDR3 DNA: TGCGCCAGCAGCTTGCGGGGGAGGAACACCGGGGAGCTGTTTTTT

D gene: .
clone size: .
V gene: TRBV7-6
J gene: TRBJ2-1
CDR3 protein: CASSFRPAGANNEQFF
CDR3 DNA: TGTGCCAGCAGCTTCCGACCCGCGGGGGCGAACAATGAGCAGTTCTTC

D gene: TRBD1
clone size: few
V gene: TRBV27
J gene: TRBJ1-2
CDR3 protein: CASSLVTGGYYGYTF
CDR3 DNA: TGTGCCAGCAGTTTAGTGACAGGGGGCTACTATGGCTACACCTTC

D gene: .
clone size: once
V gene: TRBV27
J gene: TRBJ1-4
CDR3 protein: CASRDLVSNEKLFF
CDR3 DNA: TGTGCCAGCAGAGACCTTGTTTCGAATGAAAAACTGTTTTTT

D gene: .
clone size: few
V gene: TRBV5-1
J gene: TRBJ1-2
CDR3 protein: CASSLDFGGANYGYTF
CDR3 DNA: TGCGCCAGCAGCTTAGACTTCGGAGGCGCTAACTATGGCTACACCTTC

D gene: .
clone size: few
V gene: TRBV27
J gene: TRBJ2-1
CDR3 protein: CASSPTRQALGSEQFF
CDR3 DNA: TGTGCCAGCAGTCCTACCAGACAGGCCCTCGGGAGTGAGCAGTTCTTC

D gene: TRBD1
clone size: .
V gene: TRBV19
J gene: TRBJ1-1
CDR3 protein: CATGQGLNTEAFF
CDR3 DNA: TGTGCCACCGGACAGGGGTTGAACACTGAAGCTTTCTTT

D gene: .
clone size: many
V gene: TRBV7-8
J gene: TRBJ1-5
CDR3 protein: CASSPKPDSNQPQHF
CDR3 DNA: TGTGCCAGCAGCCCGAAGCCGGATAGCAATCAGCCCCAGCATTTT

D gene: TRBD2
clone size: .
V gene: TRBV13
J gene: TRBJ2-7
CDR3 protein: CASSPAIRGGYEQYF
CDR3 DNA: TGTGCCAGCAGCCCTGCCATCCGGGGGGGCTACGAGCAGTACTTC

D gene: .
clone size: few
V gene: TRBV12-3/TRBV12-4
J gene: TRBJ2-3
CDR3 protein: CASSRNQGGTDTQYF
CDR3 DNA: TGTGCCAGCAGCCGCAACCAAGGGGGCACAGATACGCAGTATTTT

D gene: TRBD1
clone size: .
V gene: TRBV2
J gene: TRBJ1-1
CDR3 protein: CASSGDSNTEAFF
CDR3 DNA: TGTGCCAGCAGTGGGGACAGTAACACTGAAGCTTTCTTT

D gene: TRBD1
clone size: .
V gene: TRBV29-1
J gene: TRBJ2-1
CDR3 protein: CSVAGTGGIDEQFF
CDR3 DNA: TGCAGCGTTGCCGGGACAGGGGGCATCGATGAGCAGTTCTTC

D gene: .
clone size: few
V gene: TRBV6-2/TRBV6-3
J gene: TRBJ2-1
CDR3 protein: CASKGALREQFF
CDR3 DNA: TGTGCCAGCAAGGGAGCACTACGGGAGCAGTTCTTC

D gene: .
clone size: few
V gene: TRBV12-5
J gene: TRBJ2-2
CDR3 protein: CASASRVSTGELFF
CDR3 DNA: TGTGCTAGTGCCTCGAGGGTTTCCACCGGGGAGCTGTTTTTT

D gene: .
clone size: .
V gene: TRBV12-2
J gene: TRBJ1-1
CDR3 protein: CAPKDRGDTEAFF
CDR3 DNA: TGTGCACCTAAGGACAGGGGAGACACTGAAGCTTTCTTT

D gene: TRBD1
clone size: few
V gene: TRBV12-3/TRBV12-4
J gene: TRBJ1-5
CDR3 protein: CASSSPTGTGGDQPQHF
CDR3 DNA: TGTGCCAGCAGTTCCCCGACCGGGACAGGGGGTGATCAGCCCCAGCATTTT

D gene: .
clone size: .
V gene: TRBV18
J gene: TRBJ2-4
CDR3 protein: CASSPTELAKNIQYF
CDR3 DNA: TGTGCCAGCTCACCGACAGAATTAGCCAAAAACATTCAGTACTTC

D gene: .
clone size: .
V gene: TRBV10-3
J gene: TRBJ2-4
CDR3 protein: CAISDPQAGTVTKNIQYF
CDR3 DNA: TGTGCCATCAGTGACCCCCAGGCCGGTACTGTGACCAAAAACATTCAGTACTTC

D gene: .
clone size: .
V gene: TRBV12-3/TRBV12-4
J gene: TRBJ1-3
CDR3 protein: CASRSGYSGNTIYF
CDR3 DNA: TGTGCCAGCAGATCCGGCTACTCTGGAAACACCATATATTTT

D gene: .
clone size: many
V gene: TRBV4-1
J gene: TRBJ2-4
CDR3 protein: CATSGAGFLAKNIQYF
CDR3 DNA: TGCGCCACCTCGGGTGCGGGCTTTCTGGCCAAAAACATTCAGTACTTC